The T cell receptor beta chain under discussion was sequenced for a study of immune characterization of retroperitoneal liposarcoma. TCRdb independently ran MiXCR on the PCR reads; one entry per CDR3 protein. The data show more than 900 distinct CDR3 sequences, around 19% seen once. Germline CDR1 MNHNS, CDR2 SASEGT. This CDR3 comprises 14 residues. Trimming cost V 5 bases and J 11 bases; bases outside gene matches: 12. This clonotype is large (0.1 to 1%) by share. Sequencing used tumor tissue. This chain links TRBV6-1 with TRBJ2-5, with 9 positions matching TRBD1. This receptor was taken from a male donor with retroperitoneal liposarcoma. The CDR3 sequence is CASSSRQGGSGQYF. DNA for the CDR3: TGTGCCAGCAGTAGTCGACAGGGGGGAAGCGGGCAGTACTTC.